The rows below give T cell receptor beta chains drawn from one sample of a study of T cell responses to AZD1222 COVID-19 vaccine. Assay: immunoSEQ multiplex PCR; the TCRdb copy retains only in-frame clones and omits some. The data contain over 120,000 clones, 86% of them singletons. The source was peripheral blood, collected 28 days after the second AZD1222 dose. These receptors all stem from an adult who received the AZD1222 COVID-19 vaccine. Both conserved end residues are part of each CDR3.

J | V | CDR3
TRBJ2-7 | TRBV6-6 | CASSYSGGSGGEQYF
TRBJ1-4 | TRBV2 | CASSGSWGNEKLFF
TRBJ1-1 | TRBV4-1 | CASSQVIGVSEAFF
TRBJ1-1 | TRBV28 | CASSPRGVLSSFF
TRBJ2-3 | TRBV10-2 | CASSEFFPTDTQYF
TRBJ2-7 | TRBV5-1 | CASSFQGSEQYF
TRBJ2-1 | TRBV5-4 | CASSRRDGQTGLF
TRBJ1-2 | TRBV4-2 | CASSQDAGQGTDYGYTF
TRBJ2-7 | TRBV5-1 | CASSKGLAAGEQYF
TRBJ2-3 | TRBV15 | CATSSRTGGVADTQYF
TRBJ2-7 | TRBV7-9 | CASSFQQGQNEQYF
TRBJ2-7 | TRBV18 | CASSKPGLAVIPYEQYF
TRBJ2-5 | TRBV19 | CASSSPAHQETQYF
TRBJ2-1 | TRBV6-6 | CASSYSSGGADEQFF
TRBJ2-1 | TRBV11-2 | CASSLDPPNEQFF
TRBJ1-6 | TRBV12-3/TRBV12-4 | CASSLGGNSPLHF
TRBJ1-4 | TRBV4-2 | CASSQEGDRGPYEKLFF
TRBJ1-5 | TRBV28 | CASSLNRRLNNQPQHF
TRBJ1-5 | TRBV30 | CAWGRGNQPQHF
TRBJ2-3 | TRBV11-3 | CASSPGGSDTQYF
TRBJ1-2 | TRBV19 | CASRLDRLYGYTF
TRBJ1-1 | TRBV2 | CASKASTELTEAFF
TRBJ2-1 | TRBV21-1 | CASSKVPRLYNEQFF
TRBJ1-2 | TRBV29-1 | CSVQLQGASNYGYTF
TRBJ1-1 | TRBV21-1 | CASSKARQMDTEAFF
TRBJ1-2 | TRBV7-9 | CASSLVTNGYTF
TRBJ1-4 | TRBV6-4 | CASSPSGGADEKLFF
TRBJ2-7 | TRBV6-5 | CASSWAGGGEQYF